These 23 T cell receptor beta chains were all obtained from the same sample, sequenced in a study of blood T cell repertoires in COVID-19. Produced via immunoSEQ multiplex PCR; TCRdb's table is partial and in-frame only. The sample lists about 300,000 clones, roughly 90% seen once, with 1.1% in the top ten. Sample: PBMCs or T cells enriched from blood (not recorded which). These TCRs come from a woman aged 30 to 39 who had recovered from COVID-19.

As DNA, the CDR3 is TGCGCCAGCAGATCCGGGACTAGCGGGAGTGAAGAGCAGTTCTTC. Its protein is CASRSGTSGSEEQFF. V gene TRBV5-1 combines with J gene TRBJ2-1; 14 bases are shared with TRBD2. The germline CDR1 and CDR2 sequences are SGHRS and YFSETQ. Trimming cost V 5 bases and J 10 bases; bases outside gene matches: 8. The CDR3 totals 15 residues. Based on the CDR3 plus reference TRBV5-1 and TRBJ2-1, the full variable domain is KAGVTQTPRYLIKTRGQQVTLSCSPISGHRSVSWYQQTPGQGLQFLFEYFSETQRNKGNFPGRFSGRQFSNSRSEMNVSTLELGDSALYLCASRSGTSGSEEQFFGPGTRLTVL.

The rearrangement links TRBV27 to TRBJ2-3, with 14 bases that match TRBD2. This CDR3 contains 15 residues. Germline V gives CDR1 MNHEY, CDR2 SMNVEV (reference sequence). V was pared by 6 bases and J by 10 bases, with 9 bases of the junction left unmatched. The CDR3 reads CASSVGLAGVGAQYF. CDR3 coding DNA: TGTGCCAGCAGCGTGGGACTAGCGGGAGTCGGTGCGCAGTATTTT.

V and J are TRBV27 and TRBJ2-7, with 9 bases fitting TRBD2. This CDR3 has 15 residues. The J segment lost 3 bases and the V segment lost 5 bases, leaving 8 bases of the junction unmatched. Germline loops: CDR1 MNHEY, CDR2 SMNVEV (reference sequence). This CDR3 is CASSPRLAESYEQYF. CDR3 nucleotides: TGTGCCAGCAGTCCACGACTAGCGGAGAGCTACGAGCAGTACTTC.

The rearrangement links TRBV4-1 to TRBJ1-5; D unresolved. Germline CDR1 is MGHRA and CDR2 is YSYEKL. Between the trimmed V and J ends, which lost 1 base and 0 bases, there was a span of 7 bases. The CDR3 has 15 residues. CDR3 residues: CASSQGAGSNQPQHF. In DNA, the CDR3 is TGCGCCAGCAGCCAAGGAGCAGGTAGCAATCAGCCCCAGCATTTT.

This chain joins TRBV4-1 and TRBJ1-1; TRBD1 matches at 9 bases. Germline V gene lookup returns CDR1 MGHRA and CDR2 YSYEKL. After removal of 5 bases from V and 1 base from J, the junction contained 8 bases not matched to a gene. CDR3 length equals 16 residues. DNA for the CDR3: TGCGCCAGCAGCAGACCCGGGACAGGGAGGAACACTGAAGCTTTCTTT. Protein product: CASSRPGTGRNTEAFF.

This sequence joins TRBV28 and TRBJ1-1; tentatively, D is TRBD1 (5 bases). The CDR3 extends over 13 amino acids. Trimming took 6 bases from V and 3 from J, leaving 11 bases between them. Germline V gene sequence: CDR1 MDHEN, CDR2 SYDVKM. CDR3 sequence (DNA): TGTGCCAGCAGACAACCAGGGTACACTGAAGCTTTCTTT. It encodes CASRQPGYTEAFF.

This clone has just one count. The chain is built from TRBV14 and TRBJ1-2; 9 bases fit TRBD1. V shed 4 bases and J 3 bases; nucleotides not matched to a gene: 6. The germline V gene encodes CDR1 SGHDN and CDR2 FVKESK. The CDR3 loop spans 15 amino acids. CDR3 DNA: TGTGCCAGCAGCCCAAACAGGGGGCACGACTATGGCTACACCTTC. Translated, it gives CASSPNRGHDYGYTF.

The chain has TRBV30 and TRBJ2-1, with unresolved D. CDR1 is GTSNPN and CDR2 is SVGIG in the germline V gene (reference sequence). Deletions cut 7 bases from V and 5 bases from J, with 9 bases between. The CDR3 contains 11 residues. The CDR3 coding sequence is TGTGCCTCAACAGAGAACAATGAGCAGTTCTTC. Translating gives CASTENNEQFF.

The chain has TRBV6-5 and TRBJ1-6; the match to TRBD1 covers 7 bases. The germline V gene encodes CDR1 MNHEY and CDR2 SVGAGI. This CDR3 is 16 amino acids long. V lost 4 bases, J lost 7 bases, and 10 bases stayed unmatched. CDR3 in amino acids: CASSSLHGTANSPLHF. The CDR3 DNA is TGTGCCAGCAGTTCTCTCCATGGGACAGCAAATTCACCCCTCCACTTT.

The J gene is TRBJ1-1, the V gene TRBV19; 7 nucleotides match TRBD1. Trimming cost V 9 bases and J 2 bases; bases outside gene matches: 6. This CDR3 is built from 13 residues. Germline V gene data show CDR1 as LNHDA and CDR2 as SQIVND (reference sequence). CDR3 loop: CASHDRDNTEAFF. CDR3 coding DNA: TGTGCCAGCCACGACAGGGACAACACTGAAGCTTTCTTT.

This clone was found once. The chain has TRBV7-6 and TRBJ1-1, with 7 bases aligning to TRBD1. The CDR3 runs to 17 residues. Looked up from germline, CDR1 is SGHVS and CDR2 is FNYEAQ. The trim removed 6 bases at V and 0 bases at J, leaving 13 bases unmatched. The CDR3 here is CASSLISQTGMNTEAFF. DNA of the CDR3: TGTGCCAGCAGTTTGATTTCCCAGACAGGGATGAACACTGAAGCTTTCTTT.

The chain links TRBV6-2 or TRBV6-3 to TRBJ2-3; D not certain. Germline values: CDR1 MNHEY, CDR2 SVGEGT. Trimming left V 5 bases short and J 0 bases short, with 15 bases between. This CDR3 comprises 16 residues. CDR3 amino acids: CASSRPKPSSTDTQYF. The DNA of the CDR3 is TGTGCCAGCAGTCGCCCAAAGCCCTCAAGCACAGATACGCAGTATTTT.

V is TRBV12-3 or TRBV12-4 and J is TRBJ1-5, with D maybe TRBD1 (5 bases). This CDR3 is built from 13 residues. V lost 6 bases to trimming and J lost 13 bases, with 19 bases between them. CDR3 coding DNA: TGTGCCAGCAGCGCTGATTTCGGGGGAAGTCAGCATTTT. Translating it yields CASSADFGGSQHF.

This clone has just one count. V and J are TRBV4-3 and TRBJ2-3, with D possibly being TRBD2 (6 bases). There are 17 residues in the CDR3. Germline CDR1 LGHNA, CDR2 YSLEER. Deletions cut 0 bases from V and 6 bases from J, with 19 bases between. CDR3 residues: CASSQDLVTGAADTQYF. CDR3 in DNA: TGCGCCAGCAGCCAAGATCTGGTAACGGGAGCTGCTGATACGCAGTATTTT.

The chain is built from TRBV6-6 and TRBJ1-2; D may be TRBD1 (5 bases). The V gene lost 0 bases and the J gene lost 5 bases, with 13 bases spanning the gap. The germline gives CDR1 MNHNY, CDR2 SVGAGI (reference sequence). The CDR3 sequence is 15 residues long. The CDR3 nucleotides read TGTGCCAGCAGTTACTCGACGGGACTTGGTTATGGCTACACCTTC. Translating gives CASSYSTGLGYGYTF.

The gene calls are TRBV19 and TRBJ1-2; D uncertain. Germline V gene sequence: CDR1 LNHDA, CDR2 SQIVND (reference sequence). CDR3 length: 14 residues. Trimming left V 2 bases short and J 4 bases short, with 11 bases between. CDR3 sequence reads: CASSIQEGRYGYTF. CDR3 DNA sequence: TGTGCCAGTAGTATACAGGAAGGCCGCTATGGCTACACCTTC.

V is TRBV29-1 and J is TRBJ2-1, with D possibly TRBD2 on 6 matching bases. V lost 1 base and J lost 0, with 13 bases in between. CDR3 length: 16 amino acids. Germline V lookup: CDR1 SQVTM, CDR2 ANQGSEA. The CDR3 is CSVEGLAPSSYNEQFF. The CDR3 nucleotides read TGCAGCGTTGAAGGGCTAGCGCCGAGCTCCTACAATGAGCAGTTCTTC.

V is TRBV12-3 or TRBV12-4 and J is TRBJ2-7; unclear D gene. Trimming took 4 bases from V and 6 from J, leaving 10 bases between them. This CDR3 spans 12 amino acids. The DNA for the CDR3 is TGTGCCAGCAGTTGGTCCCTATCCGAGCAGTACTTC. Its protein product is CASSWSLSEQYF.

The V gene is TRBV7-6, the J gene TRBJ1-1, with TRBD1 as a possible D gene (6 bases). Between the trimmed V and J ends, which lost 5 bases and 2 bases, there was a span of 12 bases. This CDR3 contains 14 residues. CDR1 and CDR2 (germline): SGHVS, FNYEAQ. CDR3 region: CASSPGQINTEAFF. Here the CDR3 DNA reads TGTGCCAGCAGCCCCGGACAGATAAACACTGAAGCTTTCTTT.

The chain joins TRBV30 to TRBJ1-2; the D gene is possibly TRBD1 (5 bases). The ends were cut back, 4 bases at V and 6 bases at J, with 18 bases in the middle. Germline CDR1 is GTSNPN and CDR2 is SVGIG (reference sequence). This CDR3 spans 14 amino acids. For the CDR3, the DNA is TGTGCCTGGACCCTTGGGACTGATAGTAATGGCTACACCTTC. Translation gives CAWTLGTDSNGYTF.

DNA of the CDR3: TGCAGCGTTGAAGAACCTGCAGGCACAGATACGCAGTATTTT. It translates to CSVEEPAGTDTQYF. This chain connects TRBV29-1 to TRBJ2-3; the D is unclear. The germline V gene has CDR1 SQVTM and CDR2 ANQGSEA. The ends were cut back, 0 bases at V and 1 base at J, with 8 bases in the middle. CDR3 length: 14 amino acids.

Here the CDR3 reads CASRSLGQGNSPLHF. In DNA, the CDR3 is TGTGCCAGCAGATCCTTAGGACAGGGTAATTCACCCCTCCACTTT. The rearrangement links TRBV28 to TRBJ1-6; 8 nucleotides match TRBD1. Germline lookup yields CDR1 MDHEN and CDR2 SYDVKM. There are 15 residues in the CDR3. J gave up 6 bases and V 6 bases, and 7 bases lay outside the gene matches.

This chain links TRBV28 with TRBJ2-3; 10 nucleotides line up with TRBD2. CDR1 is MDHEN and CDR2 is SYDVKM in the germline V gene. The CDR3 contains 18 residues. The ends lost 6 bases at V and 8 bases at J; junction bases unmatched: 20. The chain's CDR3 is CASSPGYGSSGRVVTQYF. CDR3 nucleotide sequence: TGTGCCAGCAGCCCCGGCTACGGTTCCAGCGGGAGGGTGGTTACGCAGTATTTT.